This is a list of T cell receptor beta chains from one sample in a study of OX40 agonist ivuxolimab in advanced cancers. The repertoire was sequenced with immunoSEQ multiplex PCR; TCRdb's copy has only in-frame clones and lacks some. The top ten hold about 15% of the sample, which has around 20,000 clones, approximately 83% seen once. This material consisted of CD4+ or CD8+ T cells sorted from blood, taken in a trial of the OX40 agonist ivuxolimab. These TCRs come from an adult with an advanced solid tumor such as melanoma, head and neck, liver or kidney cancer. The CDR3 runs from the conserved cysteine through the conserved F or W. D genes are given only for firm matches. Rows give clone size only sometimes, using once, few, many, or a class for an expanded clone.

NA TRBJ2-5 TRBV2 NA CASTDRFPETQYF TGTGCCAGCACCGATCGGTTTCCCGAGACCCAGTACTTC
NA TRBJ2-1 TRBV6-1 NA CASSDRLARDEQFF TGTGCCAGCAGTGACCGACTGGCGAGGGATGAGCAGTTCTTC
NA TRBJ1-2 TRBV15 TRBD1 CATSRGAGGAVGYTF TGTGCCACCAGCAGAGGGGCAGGGGGGGCTGTTGGCTACACCTTC
NA TRBJ2-1 TRBV29-1 NA CSVGPRTPGEDNEQFF TGCAGCGTTGGACCGAGGACTCCCGGTGAGGACAATGAGCAGTTCTTC
NA TRBJ2-3 TRBV7-3 NA CASSLLGTDTQYF TGTGCCAGCAGCTTATTAGGGACAGATACGCAGTATTTT
once TRBJ1-1 TRBV28 NA CASITIVRDTEAFF TGTGCCAGCATCACAATCGTGAGGGACACTGAAGCTTTCTTT
NA TRBJ1-5 TRBV19 TRBD1 CASSIVGGQAWEPQHF TGTGCCAGTAGTATAGTAGGGGGACAGGCGTGGGAGCCCCAGCATTTT
NA TRBJ2-2 TRBV9 TRBD1 CASSSGQGDTGELFF TGTGCCAGCAGCTCGGGACAGGGGGACACCGGGGAGCTGTTTTTT
NA TRBJ1-1 TRBV18 NA CASTFQGLGTEAFF TGTGCCAGCACGTTCCAGGGTTTGGGGACTGAAGCTTTCTTT
once TRBJ2-1 TRBV7-3 TRBD2 CASSSGRAGYNEQFF TGTGCCAGCAGCAGCGGGAGGGCTGGTTACAATGAGCAGTTCTTC
NA TRBJ1-1 TRBV5-5 NA CASTLLGLMTEAFF TGTGCCAGCACCTTGCTGGGGTTGATGACTGAAGCTTTCTTT
NA TRBJ1-1 TRBV4-1 NA CASSQDGVGGVNTEAFF TGCGCCAGCAGCCAAGATGGCGTCGGAGGGGTGAACACTGAAGCTTTCTTT
NA TRBJ2-5 TRBV29-1 TRBD1 CSVGRTGEKETQYF TGCAGCGTTGGACGGACAGGGGAGAAAGAGACCCAGTACTTC
once TRBJ2-3 TRBV5-6 TRBD2 CASSLRIAGSTDTQYF TGTGCCAGCAGCTTGAGGATAGCGGGGAGCACAGATACGCAGTATTTT
NA TRBJ2-1 TRBV6-6 NA CASSPPIGRTGDEQFF TGTGCCAGCAGCCCCCCCATCGGACGGACCGGTGATGAGCAGTTCTTC
NA TRBJ1-5 TRBV27 TRBD1 CTRLGGQRISNQPQHF TGTACCCGACTGGGGGGACAGAGGATTAGCAATCAGCCCCAGCATTTT
NA TRBJ2-1 TRBV4-1 NA CASSQERVQYNEQFF TGCGCCAGCAGCCAAGAGAGGGTACAATACAATGAGCAGTTCTTC
NA TRBJ2-5 TRBV2 TRBD2 CASGAGSGGGETQYF TGTGCCAGCGGCGCCGGTAGCGGGGGGGGAGAGACCCAGTACTTC
NA TRBJ2-1 TRBV10-3 NA CAISGSYNEQFF TGTGCCATCAGTGGTAGTTACAATGAGCAGTTCTTC
NA TRBJ2-7 TRBV9 NA CASSVEDTRTYEQYF TGTGCCAGCAGCGTAGAAGACACTAGGACCTACGAGCAGTACTTC
NA TRBJ2-3 TRBV6-5 NA CASSYVGPTDTQYF TGTGCCAGCAGTTACGTGGGGCCCACAGATACGCAGTATTTT
NA TRBJ2-7 TRBV11-2 NA CASSLSGGYEQYF TGTGCCAGCAGCTTAAGTGGGGGCTACGAGCAGTACTTC
NA TRBJ2-3 TRBV11-3 NA CASSLDQLATQYF TGTGCCAGCAGCTTAGATCAGCTAGCTACGCAGTATTTT
NA TRBJ1-2 TRBV28 NA CASSLANHYGYTF TGTGCCAGCAGTTTAGCAAACCACTATGGCTACACCTTC
once TRBJ2-7 TRBV19 NA CASSQAVQTYEQYF TGTGCCAGTAGTCAAGCGGTTCAGACCTACGAGCAGTACTTC
NA TRBJ1-2 TRBV9 NA CASSALGVGYTF TGTGCCAGCAGCGCCTTGGGGGTTGGCTACACCTTC
NA TRBJ2-7 TRBV5-4 TRBD1 CASSFVDRVNYEQYF TGTGCCAGCAGCTTCGTGGACAGGGTTAACTACGAGCAGTACTTC
NA TRBJ2-5 TRBV5-1 TRBD1 CASSSGTGGYQETQYF TGCGCCAGCAGCTCCGGGACAGGGGGGTACCAAGAGACCCAGTACTTC
NA TRBJ2-1 TRBV7-8 NA CASSGRDEQFF TGTGCCAGCAGCGGCCGGGATGAGCAGTTCTTC
NA TRBJ1-6 TRBV6-6 TRBD1 CATSPPGQVSPPLHF TGTGCCACCTCACCACCGGGACAGGTCTCTCCACCCCTCCACTTT
few TRBJ2-1 TRBV19 NA CASSMGGSYNEQFF TGTGCCAGTAGTATGGGGGGCTCCTACAATGAGCAGTTCTTC
few TRBJ1-5 TRBV2 NA CASSAGYQPQHF TGTGCCAGCAGTGCAGGGTATCAGCCCCAGCATTTT
NA TRBJ2-5 TRBV5-1 NA CASSLAADQETQYF TGCGCCAGCAGCTTGGCCGCAGACCAAGAGACCCAGTACTTC
few TRBJ1-5 TRBV19 NA CASRGGALNQPQHF TGTGCCAGTAGAGGGGGAGCCCTTAATCAGCCCCAGCATTTT
NA TRBJ2-7 TRBV16 TRBD1 CASSHRDRVRYEQYF TGTGCCAGCAGCCACCGGGACAGGGTACGCTACGAGCAGTACTTC
once TRBJ1-2 TRBV9 NA CASSLLPAPNYGYTF TGTGCCAGCAGCCTGCTTCCCGCTCCCAACTATGGCTACACCTTC
NA TRBJ2-7 TRBV30 TRBD1 CACRTGEFYEQYF TGTGCCTGCCGGACAGGGGAATTCTACGAGCAGTACTTC
NA TRBJ2-6 TRBV5-4 NA CASSFLAAGANVLTF TGTGCCAGCAGCTTCCTAGCCGCTGGGGCCAACGTCCTGACTTTC
NA TRBJ1-1 TRBV14 NA CASSQEIRTEAFF TGTGCCAGCAGCCAAGAGATCCGCACTGAGGCTTTCTTT
NA TRBJ2-5 TRBV29-1 TRBD1 CSATGVVETQYF TGCAGCGCGACAGGGGTTGTGGAGACCCAGTACTTC
NA TRBJ1-6 TRBV5-1 NA CASSLEGMGGSPLHF TGCGCCAGCAGCTTGGAGGGGATGGGGGGATCACCCCTCCACTTT
NA TRBJ1-3 TRBV7-2 NA CASSDRSSGNTIYF TGTGCCAGCAGCGACAGGAGCTCTGGAAACACCATATATTTT
NA TRBJ2-3 TRBV21-1 NA CASKCGRRADTQYF TGTGCCAGCAAATGCGGGAGGAGGGCAGATACGCAGTATTTT
few TRBJ2-5 TRBV11-2 NA CASSFAHQETQYF TGTGCCAGCAGCTTCGCGCACCAAGAGACCCAGTACTTC
NA TRBJ1-2 TRBV25-1 NA CASRDRANYGYTF TGTGCCAGCAGGGACAGAGCTAACTATGGCTACACCTTC
NA TRBJ2-3 TRBV5-6 TRBD2 CASSFIAGPSTDTQYF TGTGCCAGCAGCTTCATAGCGGGGCCAAGCACAGATACGCAGTATTTT
few TRBJ1-6 TRBV2 NA CASRESSGEPLHF TGTGCCAGCAGAGAAAGTTCAGGCGAACCCCTCCACTTT
NA TRBJ2-5 TRBV7-8 TRBD1 CASSLAGTGQETQYF TGTGCCAGCAGCTTAGCGGGGACAGGGCAAGAGACCCAGTACTTC
NA TRBJ2-3 TRBV6-6 TRBD2 CASNTGGLAGGQYF TGTGCCAGCAACACGGGGGGACTAGCGGGAGGACAGTATTTT
NA TRBJ2-7 TRBV19 NA CASSVRDSSYEQYF TGTGCCAGTAGTGTCCGGGACTCCTCCTACGAGCAGTACTTC
NA TRBJ1-5 TRBV6-5 TRBD1 CASSLDRGQPQHF TGTGCCAGCAGTTTGGACAGGGGCCAGCCCCAGCATTTT
NA TRBJ2-5 TRBV11-2 NA CASSQEEGETQYF TGTGCCAGCAGCCAAGAAGAAGGAGAGACCCAGTACTTC
NA TRBJ2-2 TRBV9 TRBD1 CASSVQGAITGELFF TGTGCCAGCAGCGTACAGGGGGCGATCACCGGGGAGCTGTTTTTT
NA TRBJ2-3 TRBV7-2 TRBD1 CASSLDQGADTQYF TGTGCCAGCAGCTTAGATCAGGGGGCAGATACGCAGTATTTT
few TRBJ1-2 TRBV6-5 NA CASSYGRYGYTF TGTGCCAGCAGTTACGGGCGCTATGGCTACACCTTC